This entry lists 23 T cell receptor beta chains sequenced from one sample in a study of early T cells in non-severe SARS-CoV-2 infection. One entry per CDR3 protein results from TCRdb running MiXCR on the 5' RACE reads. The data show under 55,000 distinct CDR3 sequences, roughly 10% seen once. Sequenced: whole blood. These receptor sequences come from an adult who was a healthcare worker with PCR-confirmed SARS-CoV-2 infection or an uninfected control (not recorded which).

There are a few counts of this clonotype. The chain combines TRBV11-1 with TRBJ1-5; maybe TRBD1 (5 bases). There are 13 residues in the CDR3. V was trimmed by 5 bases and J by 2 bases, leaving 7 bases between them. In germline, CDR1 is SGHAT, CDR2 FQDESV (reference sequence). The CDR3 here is CASSTGRNQPQHF. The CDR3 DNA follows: TGTGCCAGCAGCACGGGGCGCAATCAGCCCCAGCATTTT.

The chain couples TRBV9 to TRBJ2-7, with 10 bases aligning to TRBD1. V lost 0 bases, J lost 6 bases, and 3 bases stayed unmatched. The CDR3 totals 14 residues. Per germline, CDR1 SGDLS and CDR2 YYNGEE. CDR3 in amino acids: CASSVETGGAEQYF. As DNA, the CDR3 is TGTGCCAGCAGCGTAGAGACAGGGGGCGCCGAGCAGTACTTC.

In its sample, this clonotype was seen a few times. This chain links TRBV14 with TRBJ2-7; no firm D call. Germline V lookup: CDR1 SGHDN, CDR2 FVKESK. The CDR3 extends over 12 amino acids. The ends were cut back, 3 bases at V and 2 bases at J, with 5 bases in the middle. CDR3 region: CASSHFAYEQYF. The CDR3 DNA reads TGTGCCAGCAGCCATTTCGCCTACGAGCAGTACTTC.

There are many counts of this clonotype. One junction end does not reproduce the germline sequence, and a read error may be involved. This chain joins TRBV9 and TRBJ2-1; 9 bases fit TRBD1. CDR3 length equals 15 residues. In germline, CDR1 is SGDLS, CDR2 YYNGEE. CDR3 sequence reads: CASSVGQGGNNKQFF. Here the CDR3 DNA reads TGTGCCAGCAGCGTAGGACAGGGGGGAAACAATAAGCAGTTCTTC.

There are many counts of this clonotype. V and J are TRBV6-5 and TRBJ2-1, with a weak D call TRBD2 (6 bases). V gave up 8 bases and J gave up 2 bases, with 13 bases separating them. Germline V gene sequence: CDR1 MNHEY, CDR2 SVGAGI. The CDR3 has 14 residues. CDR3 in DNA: TGTGCCAGCGGGGTGCGGGGACCCTACAATGAGCAGTTCTTC. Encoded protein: CASGVRGPYNEQFF.

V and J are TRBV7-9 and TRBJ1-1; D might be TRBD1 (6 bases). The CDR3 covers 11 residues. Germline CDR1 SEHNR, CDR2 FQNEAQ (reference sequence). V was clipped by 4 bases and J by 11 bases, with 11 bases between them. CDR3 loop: CASSSRGDAFF. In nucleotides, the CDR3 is TGTGCCAGCAGCTCCAGGGGTGACGCTTTCTTT. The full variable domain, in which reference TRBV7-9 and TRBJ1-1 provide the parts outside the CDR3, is DTGVSQNPRHKITKRGQNVTFRCDPISEHNRLYWYRQTLGQGPEFLTYFQNEAQLEKSRLLSDRFSAERPKGSFSTLEIQRTEQGDSAMYLCASSSRGDAFFGQGTRLTVV.

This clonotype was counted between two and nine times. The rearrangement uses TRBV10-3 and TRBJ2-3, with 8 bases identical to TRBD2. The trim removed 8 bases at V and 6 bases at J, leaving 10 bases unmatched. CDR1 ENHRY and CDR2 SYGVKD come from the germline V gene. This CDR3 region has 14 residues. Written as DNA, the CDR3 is TGTGCCATCGGACAAAGCGGGAGCGGGGATACGCAGTATTTT. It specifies CAIGQSGSGDTQYF.

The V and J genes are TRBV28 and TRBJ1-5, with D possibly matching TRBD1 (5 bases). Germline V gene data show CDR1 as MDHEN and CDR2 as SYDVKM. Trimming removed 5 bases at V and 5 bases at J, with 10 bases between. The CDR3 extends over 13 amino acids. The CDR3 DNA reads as TGTGCCAGCAGTAGAAGGGGCGATCAGCCCCAGCATTTT. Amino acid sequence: CASSRRGDQPQHF.

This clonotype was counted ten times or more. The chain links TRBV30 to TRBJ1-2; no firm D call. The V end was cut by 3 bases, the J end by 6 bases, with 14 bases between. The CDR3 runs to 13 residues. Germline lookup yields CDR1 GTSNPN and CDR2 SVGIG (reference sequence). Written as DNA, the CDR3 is TGTGCCTGGAGGATTCGAACAGCTCATGGCTACACCTTC. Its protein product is CAWRIRTAHGYTF.

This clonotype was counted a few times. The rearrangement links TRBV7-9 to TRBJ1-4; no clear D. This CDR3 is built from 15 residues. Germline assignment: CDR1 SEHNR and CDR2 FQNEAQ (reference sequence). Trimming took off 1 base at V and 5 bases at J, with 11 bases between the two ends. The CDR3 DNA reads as TGTGCCAGCAGCTTAGGCCTCTACCAGAATGAAAAACTGTTTTTT. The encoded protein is CASSLGLYQNEKLFF.

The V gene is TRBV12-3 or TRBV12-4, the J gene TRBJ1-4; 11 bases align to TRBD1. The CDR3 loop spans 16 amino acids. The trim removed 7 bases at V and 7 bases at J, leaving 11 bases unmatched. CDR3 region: CASTSSGTGGGEKLFF. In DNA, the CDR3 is TGTGCCAGCACCTCCTCAGGGACAGGGGGGGGTGAAAAACTGTTTTTT.

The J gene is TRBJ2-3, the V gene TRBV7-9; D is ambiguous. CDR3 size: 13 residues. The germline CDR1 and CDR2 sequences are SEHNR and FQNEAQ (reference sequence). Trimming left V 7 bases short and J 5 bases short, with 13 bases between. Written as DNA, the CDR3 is TGTGCCAGCACCCGAGAGGAGCAAGATACGCAGTATTTT. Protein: CASTREEQDTQYF.

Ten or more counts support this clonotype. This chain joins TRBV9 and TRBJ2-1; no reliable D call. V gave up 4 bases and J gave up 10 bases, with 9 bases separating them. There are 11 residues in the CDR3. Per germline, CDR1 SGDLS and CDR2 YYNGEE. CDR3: CASSRKGEQFF. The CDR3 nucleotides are TGTGCCAGCAGCCGCAAGGGAGAGCAGTTCTTC. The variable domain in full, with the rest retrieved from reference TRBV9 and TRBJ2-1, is DSGVTQTPKHLITATGQRVTLRCSPRSGDLSVYWYQQSLDQGLQFLIQYYNGEERAKGNILERFSAQQFPDLHSELNLSSLELGDSALYFCASSRKGEQFFGPGTRLTVL.

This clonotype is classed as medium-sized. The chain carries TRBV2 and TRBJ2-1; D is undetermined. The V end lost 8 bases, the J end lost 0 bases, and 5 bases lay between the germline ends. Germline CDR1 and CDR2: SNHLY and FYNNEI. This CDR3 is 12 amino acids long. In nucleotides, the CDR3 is TGTGCCAGCCTGGGCTCCTACAATGAGCAGTTCTTC. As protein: CASLGSYNEQFF.

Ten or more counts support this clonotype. The CDR3 sequence is CASSSPRGNQYF. For the CDR3, the DNA is TGTGCCAGCAGCTCGCCCCGGGGAAACCAGTACTTC. The chain uses TRBV7-2 and TRBJ2-5; D is possibly TRBD2 (5 bases). This CDR3 comprises 12 residues. Trimming cost V 4 bases and J 10 bases, with 13 bases left between them. From germline, CDR1 is SGHTA and CDR2 FQGNSA. Filled out from reference TRBV7-2 and TRBJ2-5, the complete variable domain reads GAGVSQSPSNKVTEKGKDVELRCDPISGHTALYWYRQSLGQGLEFLIYFQGNSAPDKSGLPSDRFSAERTGGSVSTLTIQRTQQEDSAVYLCASSSPRGNQYFGPGTRLLVL.

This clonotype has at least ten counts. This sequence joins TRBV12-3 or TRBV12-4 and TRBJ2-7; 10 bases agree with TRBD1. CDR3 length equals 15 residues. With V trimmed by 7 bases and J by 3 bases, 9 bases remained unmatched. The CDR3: CASTRTGTGDYEQYF. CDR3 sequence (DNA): TGTGCCAGCACTCGGACCGGGACAGGGGACTACGAGCAGTACTTC.

CDR3 residues: CASRESGQAYGYTF. The CDR3 nucleotides read TGTGCCAGCAGGGAATCGGGGCAGGCCTATGGCTACACCTTC. This chain joins TRBV5-6 and TRBJ1-2, with TRBD1 as a possible D gene (5 bases). Germline assignment: CDR1 SGHDT and CDR2 YYEEEE. This CDR3 is 14 amino acids long. With 5 bases removed from V and 4 bases from J, the gap between germline ends came to 15 bases.

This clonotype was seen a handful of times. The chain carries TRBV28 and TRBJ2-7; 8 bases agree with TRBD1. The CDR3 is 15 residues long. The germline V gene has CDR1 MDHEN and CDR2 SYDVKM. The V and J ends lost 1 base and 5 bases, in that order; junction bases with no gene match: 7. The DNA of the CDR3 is TGTGCCAGCAGTTTATCGGACAGGGCAGTCCACGAGCAGTACTTC. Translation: CASSLSDRAVHEQYF.

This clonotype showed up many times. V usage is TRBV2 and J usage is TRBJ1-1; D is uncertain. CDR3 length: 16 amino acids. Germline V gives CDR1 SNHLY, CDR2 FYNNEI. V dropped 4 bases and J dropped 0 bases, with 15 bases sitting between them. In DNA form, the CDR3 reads TGTGCCAGCAGTGCTACTAGGGTCGGGATGAACACTGAAGCTTTCTTT. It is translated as CASSATRVGMNTEAFF.

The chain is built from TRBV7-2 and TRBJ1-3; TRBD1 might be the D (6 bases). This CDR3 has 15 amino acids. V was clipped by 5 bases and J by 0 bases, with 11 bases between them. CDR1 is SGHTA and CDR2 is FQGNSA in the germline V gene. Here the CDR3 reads CASSVGQNSGNTIYF. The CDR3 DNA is TGTGCCAGCAGCGTAGGACAGAACTCTGGAAACACCATATATTTT.

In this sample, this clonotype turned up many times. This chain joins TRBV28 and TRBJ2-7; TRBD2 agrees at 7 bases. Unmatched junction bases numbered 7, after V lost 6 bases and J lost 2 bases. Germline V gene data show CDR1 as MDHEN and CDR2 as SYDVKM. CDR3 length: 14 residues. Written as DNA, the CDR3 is TGTGCCAGCAGCCCTTACGGGACTACCTACGAGCAGTACTTC. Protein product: CASSPYGTTYEQYF.

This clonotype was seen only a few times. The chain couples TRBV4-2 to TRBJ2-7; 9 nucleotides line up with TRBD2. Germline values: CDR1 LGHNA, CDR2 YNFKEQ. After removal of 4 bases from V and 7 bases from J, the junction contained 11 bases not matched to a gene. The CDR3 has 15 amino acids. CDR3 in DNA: TGTGCCAGCAGCCCCGGACTAGCGCGAGTGTGGGAGCAGTACTTC. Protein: CASSPGLARVWEQYF.

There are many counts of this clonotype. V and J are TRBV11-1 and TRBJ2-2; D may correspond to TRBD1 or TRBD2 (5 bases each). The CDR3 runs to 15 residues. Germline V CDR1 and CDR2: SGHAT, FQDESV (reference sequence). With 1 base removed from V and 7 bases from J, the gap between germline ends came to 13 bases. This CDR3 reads CASSLGQTNDGELFF. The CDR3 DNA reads TGTGCCAGCAGCTTAGGACAGACTAACGACGGGGAGCTGTTTTTT.